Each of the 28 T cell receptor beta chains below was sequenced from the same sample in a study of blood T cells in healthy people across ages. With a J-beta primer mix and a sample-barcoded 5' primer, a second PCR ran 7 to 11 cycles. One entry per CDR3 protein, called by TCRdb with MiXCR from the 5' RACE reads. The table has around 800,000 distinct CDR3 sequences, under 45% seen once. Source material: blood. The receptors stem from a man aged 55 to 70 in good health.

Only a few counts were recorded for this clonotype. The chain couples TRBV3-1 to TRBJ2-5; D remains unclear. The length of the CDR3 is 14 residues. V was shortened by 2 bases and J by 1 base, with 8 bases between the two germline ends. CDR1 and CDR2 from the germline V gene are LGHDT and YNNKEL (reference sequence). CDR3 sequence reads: CASSQKLIQETQYF. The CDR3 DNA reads TGTGCCAGCAGCCAAAAACTGATCCAAGAGACCCAGTACTTC.

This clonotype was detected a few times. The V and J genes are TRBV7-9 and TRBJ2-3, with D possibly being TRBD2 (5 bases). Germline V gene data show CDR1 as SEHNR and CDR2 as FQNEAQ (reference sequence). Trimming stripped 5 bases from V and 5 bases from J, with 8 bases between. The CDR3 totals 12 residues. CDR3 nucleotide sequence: TGTGCCAGCAGCGTTACTAGAGATACGCAGTATTTT. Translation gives CASSVTRDTQYF.

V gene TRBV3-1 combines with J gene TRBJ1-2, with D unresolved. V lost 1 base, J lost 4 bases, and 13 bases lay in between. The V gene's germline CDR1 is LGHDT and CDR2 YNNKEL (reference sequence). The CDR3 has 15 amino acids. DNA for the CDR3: TGTGCCAGCAGCCAAGCGTCCTCGGGAAGCTATGGCTACACCTTC. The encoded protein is CASSQASSGSYGYTF.

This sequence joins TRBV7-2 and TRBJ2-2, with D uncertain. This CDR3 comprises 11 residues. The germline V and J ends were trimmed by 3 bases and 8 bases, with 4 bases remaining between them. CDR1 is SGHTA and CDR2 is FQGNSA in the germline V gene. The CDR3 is CASSFRGELFF. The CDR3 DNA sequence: TGTGCCAGCAGCTTCCGGGGGGAGCTGTTTTTT.

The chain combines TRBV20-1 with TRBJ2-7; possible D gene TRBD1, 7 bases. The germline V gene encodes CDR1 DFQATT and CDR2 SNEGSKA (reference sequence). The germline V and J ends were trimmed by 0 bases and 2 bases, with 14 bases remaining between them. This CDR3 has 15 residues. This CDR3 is CSARDPAGGPYEQYF. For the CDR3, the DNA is TGCAGTGCTAGAGATCCTGCAGGGGGGCCCTACGAGCAGTACTTC.

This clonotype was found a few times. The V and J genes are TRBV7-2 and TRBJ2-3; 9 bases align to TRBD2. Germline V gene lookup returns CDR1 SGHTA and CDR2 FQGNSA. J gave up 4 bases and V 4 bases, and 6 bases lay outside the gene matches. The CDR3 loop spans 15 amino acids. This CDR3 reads CASSSAGGLADTQYF. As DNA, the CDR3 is TGTGCCAGCAGCTCGGCGGGGGGGCTTGCAGATACGCAGTATTTT.

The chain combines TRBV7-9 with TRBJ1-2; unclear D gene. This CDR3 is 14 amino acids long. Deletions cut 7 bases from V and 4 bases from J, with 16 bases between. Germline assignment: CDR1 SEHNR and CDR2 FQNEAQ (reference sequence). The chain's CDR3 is CASTGRQQAYGYTF. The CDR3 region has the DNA TGTGCCAGCACCGGAAGGCAGCAAGCCTATGGCTACACCTTC. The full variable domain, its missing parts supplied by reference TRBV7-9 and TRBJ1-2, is DTGVSQNPRHKITKRGQNVTFRCDPISEHNRLYWYRQTLGQGPEFLTYFQNEAQLEKSRLLSDRFSAERPKGSFSTLEIQRTEQGDSAMYLCASTGRQQAYGYTFGSGTRLTVV.

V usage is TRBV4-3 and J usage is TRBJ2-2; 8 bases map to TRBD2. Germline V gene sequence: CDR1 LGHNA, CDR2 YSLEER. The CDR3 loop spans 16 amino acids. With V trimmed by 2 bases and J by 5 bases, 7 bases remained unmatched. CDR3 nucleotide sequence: TGCGCCAGCAGCCAAAACCCCGCTAGCGGGACCGGGGAGCTGTTTTTT. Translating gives CASSQNPASGTGELFF.

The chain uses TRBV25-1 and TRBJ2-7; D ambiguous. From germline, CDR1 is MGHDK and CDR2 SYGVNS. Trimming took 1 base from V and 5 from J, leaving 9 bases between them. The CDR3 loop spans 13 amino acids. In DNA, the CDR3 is TGTGCCAGCAGTGAATGGGCCCGTAACGAGCAGTACTTC. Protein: CASSEWARNEQYF.

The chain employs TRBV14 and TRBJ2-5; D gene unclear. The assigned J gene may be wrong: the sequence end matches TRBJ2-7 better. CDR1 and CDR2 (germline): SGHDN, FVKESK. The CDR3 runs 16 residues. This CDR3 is CASSLADGVGIYEQYF. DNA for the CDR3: TGTGCCAGCAGCCTGGCAGATGGTGTGGGAATATACGAGCAGTACTTC.

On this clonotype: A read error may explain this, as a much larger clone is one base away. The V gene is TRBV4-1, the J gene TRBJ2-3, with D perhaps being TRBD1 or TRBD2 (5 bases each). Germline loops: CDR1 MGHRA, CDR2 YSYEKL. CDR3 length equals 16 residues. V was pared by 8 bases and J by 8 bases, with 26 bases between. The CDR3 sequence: CASGRPGRADDRTQYF. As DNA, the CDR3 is TGCGCCAGCGGGCGGCCGGGACGAGCGGATGATCGTACGCAGTATTTT.

CDR3 DNA: TGCAGTGCTAAGAGCGCGTGGAGAGATACGCAGTATTTT. This translates into CSAKSAWRDTQYF. This chain uses TRBV20-1 with TRBJ2-3; D unclear. CDR3 length: 13 amino acids. Germline V gene lookup returns CDR1 DFQATT and CDR2 SNEGSKA (reference sequence). Trimming left V 4 bases short and J 5 bases short, with 13 bases between.

The CDR3 sequence is CASSYIAGGTDTQYF. The CDR3 DNA sequence: TGTGCCAGCAGCTATATAGCGGGGGGCACAGATACGCAGTATTTT. The chain has TRBV7-3 and TRBJ2-3; 9 positions agree with TRBD2. V lost 4 bases, J lost 1 base, and 3 bases stayed unmatched. In germline, CDR1 is SGHTA, CDR2 FQGTGA. The CDR3 is made up of 15 amino acids.

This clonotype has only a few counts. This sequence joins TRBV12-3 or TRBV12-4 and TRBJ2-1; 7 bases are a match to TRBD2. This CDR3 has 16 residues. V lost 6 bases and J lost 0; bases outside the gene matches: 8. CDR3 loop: CASRRGGTLSYNEQFF. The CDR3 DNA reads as TGTGCCAGCAGAAGGGGAGGGACCCTCTCCTACAATGAGCAGTTCTTC.

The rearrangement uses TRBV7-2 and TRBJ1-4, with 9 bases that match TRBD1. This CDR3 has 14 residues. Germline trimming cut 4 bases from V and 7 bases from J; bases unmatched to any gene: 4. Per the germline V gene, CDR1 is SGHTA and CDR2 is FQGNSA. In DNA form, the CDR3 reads TGTGCCAGCAGCTCAGGGACAGGGAGTGAAAAACTGTTTTTT. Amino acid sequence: CASSSGTGSEKLFF.

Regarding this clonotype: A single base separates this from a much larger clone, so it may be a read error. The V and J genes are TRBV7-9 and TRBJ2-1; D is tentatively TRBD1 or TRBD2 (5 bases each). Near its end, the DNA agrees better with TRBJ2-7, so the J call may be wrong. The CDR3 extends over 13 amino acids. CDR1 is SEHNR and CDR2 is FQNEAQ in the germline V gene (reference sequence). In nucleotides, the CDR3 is TGTGCCACCGAGGGGAGCTCCTACAATGAGCAGTACTTC. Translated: CATEGSSYNEQYF.

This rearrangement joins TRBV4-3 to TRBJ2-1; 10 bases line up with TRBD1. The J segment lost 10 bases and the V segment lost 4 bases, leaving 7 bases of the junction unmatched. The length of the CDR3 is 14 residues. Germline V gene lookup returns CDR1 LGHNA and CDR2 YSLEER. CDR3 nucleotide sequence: TGCGCCAGCAGCCCCCTAGGGACAGGGGTCGAGCAGTTCTTC. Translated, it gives CASSPLGTGVEQFF.

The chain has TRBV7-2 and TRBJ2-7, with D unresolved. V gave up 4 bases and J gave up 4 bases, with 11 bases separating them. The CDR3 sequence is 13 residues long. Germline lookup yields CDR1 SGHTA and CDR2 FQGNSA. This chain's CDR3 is CASSSLSPYEQYF. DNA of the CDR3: TGTGCCAGCAGCTCCCTTTCGCCGTACGAGCAGTACTTC. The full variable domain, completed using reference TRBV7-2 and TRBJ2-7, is GAGVSQSPSNKVTEKGKDVELRCDPISGHTALYWYRQSLGQGLEFLIYFQGNSAPDKSGLPSDRFSAERTGGSVSTLTIQRTQQEDSAVYLCASSSLSPYEQYFGPGTRLTVT.

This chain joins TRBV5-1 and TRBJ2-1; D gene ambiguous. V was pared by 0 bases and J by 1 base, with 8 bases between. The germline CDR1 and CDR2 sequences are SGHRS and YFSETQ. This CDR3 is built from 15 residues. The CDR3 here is CASSLEHGSYNEQFF. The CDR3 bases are TGCGCCAGCAGCTTGGAGCACGGGTCCTACAATGAGCAGTTCTTC.

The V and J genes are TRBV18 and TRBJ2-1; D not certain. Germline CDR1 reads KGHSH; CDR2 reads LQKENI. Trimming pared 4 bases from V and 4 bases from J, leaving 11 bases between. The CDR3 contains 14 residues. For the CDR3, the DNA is TGTGCCAGCTCACGAGATTCGATGTACAATGAGCAGTTCTTC. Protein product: CASSRDSMYNEQFF.

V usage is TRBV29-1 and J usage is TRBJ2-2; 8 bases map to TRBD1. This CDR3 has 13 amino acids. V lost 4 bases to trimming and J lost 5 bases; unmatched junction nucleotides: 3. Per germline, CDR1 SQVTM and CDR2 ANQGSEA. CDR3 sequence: CSVGTGGTGELFF. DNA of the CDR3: TGCAGCGTTGGCACAGGGGGTACCGGGGAGCTGTTTTTT.

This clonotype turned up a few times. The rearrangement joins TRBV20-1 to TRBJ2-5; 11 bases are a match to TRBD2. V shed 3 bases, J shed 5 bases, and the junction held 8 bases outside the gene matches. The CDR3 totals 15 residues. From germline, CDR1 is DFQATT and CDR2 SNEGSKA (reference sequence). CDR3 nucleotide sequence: TGCAGTGCTAGGGGTAGCGGGGGGGCCTGGGAGACCCAGTACTTC. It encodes CSARGSGGAWETQYF.

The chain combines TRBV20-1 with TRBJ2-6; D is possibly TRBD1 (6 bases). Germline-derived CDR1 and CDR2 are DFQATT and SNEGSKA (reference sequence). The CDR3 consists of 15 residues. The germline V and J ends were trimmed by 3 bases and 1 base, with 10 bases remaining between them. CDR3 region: CSASTGTSGANVLTF. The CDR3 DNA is TGCAGTGCTAGCACTGGGACATCTGGGGCCAACGTCCTGACTTTC.

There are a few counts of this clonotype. The CDR3 bases are TGCAGTGCTAGAAACCCCGGGCACGCTGAAGCTTTCTTT. It encodes CSARNPGHAEAFF. This chain links TRBV20-1 with TRBJ1-1; D not certain. The V end lost 2 bases, the J end lost 6 bases, and 13 bases lay between the germline ends. The CDR3 is 13 residues long. In germline, CDR1 is DFQATT, CDR2 SNEGSKA (reference sequence).

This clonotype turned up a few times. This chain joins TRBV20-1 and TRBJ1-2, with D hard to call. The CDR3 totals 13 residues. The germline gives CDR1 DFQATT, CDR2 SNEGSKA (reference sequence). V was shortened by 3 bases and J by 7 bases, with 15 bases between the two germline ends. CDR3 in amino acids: CSASGGPWTGYTF. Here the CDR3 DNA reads TGCAGTGCTAGCGGAGGTCCCTGGACTGGCTACACCTTC.

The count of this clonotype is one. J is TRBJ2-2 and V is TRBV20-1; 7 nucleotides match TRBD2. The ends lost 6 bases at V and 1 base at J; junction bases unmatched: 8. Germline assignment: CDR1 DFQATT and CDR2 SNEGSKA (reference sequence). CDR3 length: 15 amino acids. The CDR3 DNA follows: TGCAGTGCCTCTAGCGGAGGGGTGAACACCGGGGAGCTGTTTTTT. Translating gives CSASSGGVNTGELFF.

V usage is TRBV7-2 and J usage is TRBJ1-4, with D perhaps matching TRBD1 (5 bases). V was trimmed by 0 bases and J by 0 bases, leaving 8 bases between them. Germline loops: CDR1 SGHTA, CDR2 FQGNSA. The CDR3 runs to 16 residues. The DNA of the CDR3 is TGTGCCAGCAGCTTAGCCGCACAGGCAACTAATGAAAAACTGTTTTTT. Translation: CASSLAAQATNEKLFF.

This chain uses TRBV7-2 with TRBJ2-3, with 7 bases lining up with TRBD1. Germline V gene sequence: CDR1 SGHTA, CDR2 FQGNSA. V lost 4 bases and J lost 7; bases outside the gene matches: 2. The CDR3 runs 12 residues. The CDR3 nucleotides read TGTGCCAGCAGCTCGACAGGGCATACGCAGTATTTT. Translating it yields CASSSTGHTQYF.